This T cell receptor (beta chain) was profiled in a study of cytomegalovirus exposure and HLA in healthy donors. Study-wide context: Of the donors genotyped, 398 in all, 81% fell in the Caucasian-associated ancestry cluster.

The study, taken as a whole, reports: For most TCR beta V segments, an earlier analysis put the productive rate at about 87% or about 30% of the time.

The PCR used 60 Vbeta and 13 Jbeta primers. Generated by immunoSEQ multiplex PCR, the TCRdb table keeps only in-frame clones and is missing some. The sample lists approximately 110,000 clones; roughly four fifths were seen once. Only one count was recorded for this clone. The antigen is unknown. This clonotype was sampled from a man aged 50 to 59 in good health and CMV-seronegative. Sequenced input: PBMCs.

In DNA, the CDR3 is TGTGCCAGCAGTGATAAAGCGGTGAACCAAGAGACCCAGTACTTC. Translated: CASSDKAVNQETQYF. The chain links TRBV2 to TRBJ2-5, with D perhaps matching TRBD2 (5 bases). Germline CDR1 is SNHLY and CDR2 is FYNNEI. The CDR3 extends over 15 amino acids. Trimming removed 3 bases from V and 0 bases from J, with 11 bases in between.